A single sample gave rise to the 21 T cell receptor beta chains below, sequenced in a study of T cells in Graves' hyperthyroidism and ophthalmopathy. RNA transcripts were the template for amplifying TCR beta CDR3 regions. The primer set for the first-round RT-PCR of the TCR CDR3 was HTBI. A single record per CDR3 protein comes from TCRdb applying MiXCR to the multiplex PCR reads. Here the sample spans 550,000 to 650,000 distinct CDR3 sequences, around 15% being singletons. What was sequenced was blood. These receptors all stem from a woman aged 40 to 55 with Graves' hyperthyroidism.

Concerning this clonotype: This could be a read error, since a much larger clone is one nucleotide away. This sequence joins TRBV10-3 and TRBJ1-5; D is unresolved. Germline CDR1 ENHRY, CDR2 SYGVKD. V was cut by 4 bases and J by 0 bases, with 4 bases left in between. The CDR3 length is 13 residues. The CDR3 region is CAISVSSNQPQHF. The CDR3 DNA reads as TGTGCCATCAGTGTCAGTAGCAATCAGCCCCAGCATTTT.

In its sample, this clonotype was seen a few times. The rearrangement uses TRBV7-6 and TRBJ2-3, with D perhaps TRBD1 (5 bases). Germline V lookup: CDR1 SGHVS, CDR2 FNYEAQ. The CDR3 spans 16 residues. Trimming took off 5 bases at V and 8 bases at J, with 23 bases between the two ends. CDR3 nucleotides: TGTGCCAGCAGCCCCTTTAGTGGGGCGATTAAGGGTACGCAGTATTTT. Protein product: CASSPFSGAIKGTQYF.

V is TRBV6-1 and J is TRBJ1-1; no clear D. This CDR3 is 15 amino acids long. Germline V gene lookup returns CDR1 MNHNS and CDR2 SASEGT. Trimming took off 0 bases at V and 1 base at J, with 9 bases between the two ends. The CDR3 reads CASSEAYYGNTEAFF. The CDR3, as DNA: TGTGCCAGCAGTGAAGCGTATTATGGGAACACTGAAGCTTTCTTT.

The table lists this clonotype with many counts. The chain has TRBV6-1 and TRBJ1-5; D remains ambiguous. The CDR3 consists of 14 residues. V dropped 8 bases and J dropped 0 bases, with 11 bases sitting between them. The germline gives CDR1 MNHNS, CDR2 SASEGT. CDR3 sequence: CASGFQPSNQPQHF. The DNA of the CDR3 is TGTGCCAGCGGTTTCCAGCCTAGCAATCAGCCCCAGCATTTT.

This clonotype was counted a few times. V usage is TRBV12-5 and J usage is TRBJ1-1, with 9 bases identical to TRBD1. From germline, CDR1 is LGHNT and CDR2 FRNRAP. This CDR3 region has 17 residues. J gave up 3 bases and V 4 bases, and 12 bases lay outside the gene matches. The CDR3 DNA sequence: TGTGCTAGTGGTTATAAGGGGACAGGGATCCTGGACACTGAAGCTTTCTTT. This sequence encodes CASGYKGTGILDTEAFF.

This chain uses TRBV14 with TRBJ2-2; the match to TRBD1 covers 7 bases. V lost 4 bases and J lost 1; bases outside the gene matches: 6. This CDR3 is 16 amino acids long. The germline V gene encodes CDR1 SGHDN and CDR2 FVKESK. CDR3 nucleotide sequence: TGTGCCAGCAGCCTTATTGGGACAGAGAACACCGGGGAGCTGTTTTTT. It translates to CASSLIGTENTGELFF.

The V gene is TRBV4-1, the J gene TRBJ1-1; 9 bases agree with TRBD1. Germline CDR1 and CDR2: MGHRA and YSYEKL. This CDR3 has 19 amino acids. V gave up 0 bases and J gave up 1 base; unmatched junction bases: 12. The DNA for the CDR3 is TGCGCCAGCAGCCAAGAAGGGGGACAGGGACGCCCGGGGAACACTGAAGCTTTCTTT. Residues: CASSQEGGQGRPGNTEAFF.

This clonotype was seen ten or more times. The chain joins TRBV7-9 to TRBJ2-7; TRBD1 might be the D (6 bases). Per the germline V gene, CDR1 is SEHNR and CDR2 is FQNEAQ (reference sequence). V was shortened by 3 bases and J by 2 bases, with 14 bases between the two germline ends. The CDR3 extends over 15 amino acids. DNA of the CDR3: TGTGCCAGCAGCTTTTTTGGGACACATACCTACGAGCAGTACTTC. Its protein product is CASSFFGTHTYEQYF.

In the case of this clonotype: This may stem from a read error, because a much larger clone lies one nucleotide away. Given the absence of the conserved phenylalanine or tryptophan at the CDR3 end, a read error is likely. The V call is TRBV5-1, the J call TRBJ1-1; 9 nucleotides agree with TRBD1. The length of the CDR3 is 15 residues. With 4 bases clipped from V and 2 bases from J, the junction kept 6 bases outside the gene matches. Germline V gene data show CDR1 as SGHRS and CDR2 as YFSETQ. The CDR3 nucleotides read TGCGCCAGCAGCGAGGGACAGGGTGGTAACACTGAAGCTTTCTCT. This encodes CASSEGQGGNTEAFS.

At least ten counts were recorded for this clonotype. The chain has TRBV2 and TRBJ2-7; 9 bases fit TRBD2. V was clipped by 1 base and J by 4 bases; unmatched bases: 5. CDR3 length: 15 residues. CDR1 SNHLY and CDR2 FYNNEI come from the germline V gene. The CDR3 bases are TGTGCCAGCAGTGAAGGTGGGACTAGCAAGTACGAGCAGTACTTC. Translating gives CASSEGGTSKYEQYF.

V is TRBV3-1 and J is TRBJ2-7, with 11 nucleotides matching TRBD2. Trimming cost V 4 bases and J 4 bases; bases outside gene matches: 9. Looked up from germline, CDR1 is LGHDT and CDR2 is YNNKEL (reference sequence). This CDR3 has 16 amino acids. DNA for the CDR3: TGTGCCAGCAGCCGAATGGGGCCTAGCGGGGGGTACGAGCAGTACTTC. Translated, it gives CASSRMGPSGGYEQYF.

The CDR3 here is CASSQDLTSGNNEQFF. The CDR3 region has the DNA TGTGCCAGCAGCCAAGATCTAACTAGCGGCAACAATGAGCAGTTCTTC. The chain couples TRBV3-1 to TRBJ2-1, with 8 bases that match TRBD2. V lost 0 bases, J lost 5 bases, and 6 bases stayed unmatched. The V gene's germline CDR1 is LGHDT and CDR2 YNNKEL (reference sequence). CDR3 length equals 16 residues.

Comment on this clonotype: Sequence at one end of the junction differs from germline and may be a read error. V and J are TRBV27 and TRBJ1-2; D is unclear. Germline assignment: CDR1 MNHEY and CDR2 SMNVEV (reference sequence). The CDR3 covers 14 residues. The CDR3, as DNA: TGTGCCAGTAGTTTGAAAGACCGAAACTATGGCTACACCTTC. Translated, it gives CASSLKDRNYGYTF.

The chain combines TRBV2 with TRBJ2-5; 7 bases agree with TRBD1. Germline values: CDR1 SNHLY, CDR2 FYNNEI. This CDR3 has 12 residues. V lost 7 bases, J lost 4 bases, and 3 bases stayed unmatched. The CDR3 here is CASNRGRETQYF. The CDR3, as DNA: TGTGCCAGCAACAGGGGCAGAGAGACCCAGTACTTC.

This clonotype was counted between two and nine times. The CDR3 spells CAISGSGDGQPQHF. In nucleotides, the CDR3 is TGTGCCATCAGTGGTTCAGGGGATGGTCAGCCCCAGCATTTT. This rearrangement joins TRBV10-3 to TRBJ1-5, with D possibly matching TRBD1 (6 bases). Germline-derived CDR1 and CDR2 are ENHRY and SYGVKD. The CDR3 has 14 amino acids. The ends were cut back, 4 bases at V and 6 bases at J, with 13 bases in the middle.

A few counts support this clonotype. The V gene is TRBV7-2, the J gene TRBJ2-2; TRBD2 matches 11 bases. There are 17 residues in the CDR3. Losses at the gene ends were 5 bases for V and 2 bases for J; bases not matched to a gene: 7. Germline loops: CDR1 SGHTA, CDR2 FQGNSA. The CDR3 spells CASSILAGATNTGELFF. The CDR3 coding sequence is TGTGCCAGCAGCATACTAGCGGGAGCCACTAACACCGGGGAGCTGTTTTTT.

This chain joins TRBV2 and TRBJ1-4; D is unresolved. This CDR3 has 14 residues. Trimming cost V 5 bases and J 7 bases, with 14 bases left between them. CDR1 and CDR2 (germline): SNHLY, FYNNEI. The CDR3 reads CASSSGSPSEKLFF. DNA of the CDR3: TGTGCCAGCAGTAGCGGGAGCCCTAGTGAAAAACTGTTTTTT.

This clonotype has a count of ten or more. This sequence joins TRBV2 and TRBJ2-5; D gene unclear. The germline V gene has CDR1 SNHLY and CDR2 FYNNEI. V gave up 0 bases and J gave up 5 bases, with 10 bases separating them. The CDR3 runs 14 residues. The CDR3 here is CASSEAQTGETQYF. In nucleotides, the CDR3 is TGTGCCAGCAGTGAAGCCCAGACCGGGGAGACCCAGTACTTC. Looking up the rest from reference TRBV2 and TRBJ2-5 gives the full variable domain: EPEVTQTPSHQVTQMGQEVILRCVPISNHLYFYWYRQILGQKVEFLVSFYNNEISEKSEIFDDQFSVERPDGSNFTLKIRSTKLEDSAMYFCASSEAQTGETQYFGPGTRLLVL.

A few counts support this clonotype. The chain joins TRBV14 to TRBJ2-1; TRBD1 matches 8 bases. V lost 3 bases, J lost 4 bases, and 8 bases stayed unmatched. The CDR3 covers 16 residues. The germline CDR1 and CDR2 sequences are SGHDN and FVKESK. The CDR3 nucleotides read TGTGCCAGCAGCCATTCGGACAGGGTGGGTTACAATGAGCAGTTCTTC. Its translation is CASSHSDRVGYNEQFF.

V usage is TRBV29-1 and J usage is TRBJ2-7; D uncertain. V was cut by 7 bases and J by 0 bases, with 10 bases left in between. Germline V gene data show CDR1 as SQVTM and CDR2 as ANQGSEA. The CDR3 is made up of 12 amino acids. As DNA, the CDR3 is TGCAGCGCCTCGACACTCTCCTACGAGCAGTACTTC. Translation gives CSASTLSYEQYF.

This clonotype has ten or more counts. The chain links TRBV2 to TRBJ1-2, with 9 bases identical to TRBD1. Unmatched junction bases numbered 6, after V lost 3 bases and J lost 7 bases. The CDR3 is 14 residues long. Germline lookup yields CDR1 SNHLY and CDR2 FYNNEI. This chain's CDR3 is CASSEGQGLAGYTF. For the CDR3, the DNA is TGTGCCAGCAGTGAGGGACAGGGATTAGCTGGCTACACCTTC.